The next 10 T cell receptor beta chains were all read from a single sample in a study of CXCR3-negative and CXCR3-positive naive CD8 T cells. Study outcomes and limitations: A higher hydrophobicity marked the TRB CDR3s of CXCR3-positive naive cells versus CXCR3-negative naive cells.

5' RACE that incorporated UMI labels was used to prepare the TRB cDNA libraries. TCRdb reprocessed the 5' RACE reads and reports one entry per CDR3 protein, with no DNA. In all, the sample yields over 55,000 distinct CDR3 sequences. These TCRs' antigens remain unknown. Sequenced material: naive CXCR3+ CD8+ T cells from blood. Subset noted: CD45RO-CCR7+CD27+CD95- naive CD8+ T cells expressing CXCR3 (TNR3+). These receptors were obtained from a human donor in good health. Some clones in this sample may be carry-over from other donors' samples.

The chain combines TRBV29-1 with TRBJ2-7. CDR3 size: 12 residues. Germline V gene lookup returns CDR1 SQVTM and CDR2 ANQGSEA. The CDR3 here is CSVEGTSYEQYF.

The rearrangement links TRBV6-5 to TRBJ2-7; TCRdb names TRBD1, which stays unverified in the absence of DNA. Germline CDR1 reads MNHEY; CDR2 reads SVGAGI. This CDR3 has 14 residues. The CDR3: CASTPGAATYEQYF.

The genes are TRBV5-6 and TRBJ1-1; no DNA is available, so the TRBD1 call from TCRdb remains unchecked. The CDR3 runs 14 residues. The germline V gene encodes CDR1 SGHDT and CDR2 YYEEEE. The CDR3 reads CASSLVGTVDEAFF.

The chain is built from TRBV30 and TRBJ2-1; lacking DNA, the TRBD1 call made by TCRdb goes unchecked. Germline V gives CDR1 GTSNPN, CDR2 SVGIG (reference sequence). CDR3 length: 14 residues. CDR3 sequence: CAWSEGAGYNEQFF.

V gene TRBV7-3 combines with J gene TRBJ2-2; the D gene TCRdb calls, TRBD2, cannot be checked with no DNA. CDR3 size: 17 residues. CDR1 is SGHTA and CDR2 is FQGTGA in the germline V gene. The CDR3 spells CASSLTAAGANTGELFF.

The chain employs TRBV5-1 and TRBJ2-7; TCRdb's assignment of TRBD1 cannot be checked, as there is no DNA. The CDR3 totals 14 residues. Germline values: CDR1 SGHRS, CDR2 YFSETQ. CDR3 amino acids: CASRRPDRAYEQYF.

This chain joins TRBV7-2 and TRBJ2-2; TCRdb proposes TRBD2, but this gene call is untestable without DNA. The CDR3 has 15 amino acids. CDR1 and CDR2 (germline): SGHTA, FQGNSA. CDR3: CASSLVSGSTGELFF.

V is TRBV5-6 and J is TRBJ2-7; TCRdb indicates TRBD1, and absent DNA this call remains unverified. CDR1 SGHDT and CDR2 YYEEEE come from the germline V gene. This CDR3 spans 15 amino acids. CDR3 region: CASSFVRGGDNEQYF.

This chain connects TRBV5-1 to TRBJ2-6; TCRdb calls TRBD1, which cannot be checked without DNA. CDR1 and CDR2 (germline): SGHRS, YFSETQ. The length of the CDR3 is 20 residues. The CDR3 loop reads CASSFRSRGSYISGANVLTF.

The rearrangement uses TRBV2 and TRBJ2-3; TCRdb calls TRBD1, which cannot be checked without DNA. CDR3 length: 12 residues. Germline CDR1 is SNHLY and CDR2 is FYNNEI. CDR3 in amino acids: CASTPTTDTQYF. Full variable domain (missing parts from reference TRBV2 and TRBJ2-3): EPEVTQTPSHQVTQMGQEVILRCVPISNHLYFYWYRQILGQKVEFLVSFYNNEISEKSEIFDDQFSVERPDGSNFTLKIRSTKLEDSAMYFCASTPTTDTQYFGPGTRLTVL.